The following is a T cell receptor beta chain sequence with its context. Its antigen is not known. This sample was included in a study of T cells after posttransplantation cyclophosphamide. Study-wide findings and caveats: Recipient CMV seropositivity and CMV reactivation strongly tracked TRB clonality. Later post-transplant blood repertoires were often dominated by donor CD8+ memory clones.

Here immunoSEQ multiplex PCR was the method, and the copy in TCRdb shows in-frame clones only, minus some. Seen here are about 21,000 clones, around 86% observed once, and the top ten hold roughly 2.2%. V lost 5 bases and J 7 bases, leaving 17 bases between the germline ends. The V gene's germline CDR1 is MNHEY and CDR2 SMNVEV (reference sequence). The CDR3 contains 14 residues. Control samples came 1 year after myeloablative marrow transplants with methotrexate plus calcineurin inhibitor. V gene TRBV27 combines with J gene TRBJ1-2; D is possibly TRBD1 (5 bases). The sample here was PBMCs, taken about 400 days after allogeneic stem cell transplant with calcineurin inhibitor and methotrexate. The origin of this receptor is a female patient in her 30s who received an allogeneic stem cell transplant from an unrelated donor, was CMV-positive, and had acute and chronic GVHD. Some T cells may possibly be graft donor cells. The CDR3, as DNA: TGTGCCAGCAGTCCCCGGGGGAGGGGACGTGGCTACACCTTC. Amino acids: CASSPRGRGRGYTF.